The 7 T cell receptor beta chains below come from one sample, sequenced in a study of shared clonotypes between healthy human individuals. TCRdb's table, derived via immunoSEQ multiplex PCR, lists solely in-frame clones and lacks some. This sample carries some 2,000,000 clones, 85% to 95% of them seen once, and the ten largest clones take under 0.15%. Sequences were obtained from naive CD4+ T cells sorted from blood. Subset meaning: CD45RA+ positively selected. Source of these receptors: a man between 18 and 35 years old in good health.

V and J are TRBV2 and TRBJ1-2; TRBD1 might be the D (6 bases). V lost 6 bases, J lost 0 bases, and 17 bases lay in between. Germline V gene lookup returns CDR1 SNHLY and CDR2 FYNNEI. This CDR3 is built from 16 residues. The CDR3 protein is CASSQEGGNSNYGYTF. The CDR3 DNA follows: TGTGCCAGCAGCCAAGAGGGGGGGAATTCTAACTATGGCTACACCTTC.

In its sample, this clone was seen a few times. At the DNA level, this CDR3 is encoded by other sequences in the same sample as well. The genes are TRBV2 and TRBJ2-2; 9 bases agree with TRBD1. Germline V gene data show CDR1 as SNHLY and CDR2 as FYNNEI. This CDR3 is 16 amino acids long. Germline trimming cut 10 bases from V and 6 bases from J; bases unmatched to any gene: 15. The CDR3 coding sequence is TGTGCCACCCAGAACAGGGGGCGCGGAGGCGCCGGGGAGCTGTTTTTT. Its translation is CATQNRGRGGAGELFF.

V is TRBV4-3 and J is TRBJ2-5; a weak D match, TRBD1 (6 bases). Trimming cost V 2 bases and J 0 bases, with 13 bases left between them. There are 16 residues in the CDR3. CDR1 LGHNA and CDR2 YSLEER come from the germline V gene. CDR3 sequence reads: CASSQHGRDNQETQYF. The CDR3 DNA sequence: TGCGCCAGCAGCCAACACGGCCGGGACAACCAAGAGACCCAGTACTTC.

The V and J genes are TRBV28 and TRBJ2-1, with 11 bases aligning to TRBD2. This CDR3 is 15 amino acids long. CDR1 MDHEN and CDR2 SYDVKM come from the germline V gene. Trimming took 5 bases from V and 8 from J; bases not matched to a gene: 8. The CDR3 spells CASSIALAGADEQFF. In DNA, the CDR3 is TGTGCCAGCAGTATTGCACTAGCGGGGGCAGATGAGCAGTTCTTC.

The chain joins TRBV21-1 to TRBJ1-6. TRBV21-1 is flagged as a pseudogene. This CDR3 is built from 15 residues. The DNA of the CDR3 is TGTGCCAGCAGCGCTAGCAGCTCCTATAATTCACCCCTCCACTTT. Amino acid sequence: CASSASSSYNSPLHF.

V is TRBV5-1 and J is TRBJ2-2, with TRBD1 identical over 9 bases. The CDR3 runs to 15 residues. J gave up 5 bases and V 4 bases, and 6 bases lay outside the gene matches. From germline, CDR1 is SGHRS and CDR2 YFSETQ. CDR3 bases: TGCGCCAGCAGCCCCCGCGGGACAGGGACCGGGGAGCTGTTTTTT. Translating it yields CASSPRGTGTGELFF.

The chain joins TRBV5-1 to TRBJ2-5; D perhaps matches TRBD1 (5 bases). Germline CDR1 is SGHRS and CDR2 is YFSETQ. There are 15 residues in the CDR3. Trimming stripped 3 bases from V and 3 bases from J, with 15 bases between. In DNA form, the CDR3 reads TGCGCCAGCAGCTGGGGCCGGGCAGAAAAAGAGACCCAGTACTTC. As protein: CASSWGRAEKETQYF.